This T cell receptor beta chain was profiled in a study of T cells after yellow fever vaccination. CDR3 length: 15 residues. Germline CDR1 LGHDT, CDR2 YNNKEL (reference sequence). The V gene lost 4 bases and the J gene lost 8 bases, with 17 bases spanning the gap. This clonotype came up a few times. Its antigen is currently unknown. Each CDR3 protein gets one entry after TCRdb re-called the 5' RACE reads with MiXCR. The sample lists 500,000 to 650,000 distinct CDR3 sequences; 17% were seen once. Study observations and caveats: Reappearance after the booster was observed for most primary-vaccination clones (about 95% CD4, over 75% CD8). Abundant clonotypes from the bulk population could contaminate FACS-sorted repertoires.

The V and J genes are TRBV3-1 and TRBJ2-2; D possibly matches TRBD1 or TRBD2 (6 bases each). The material sequenced was PBMCs, taken about 5 days after the first yellow fever vaccination. The source of this sequence is a man younger than 35 who received the YFV17D yellow fever vaccine. The CDR3 bases are TGTGCCAGCAGCCTAAATGAGGGGGGCAGAGGGGAGCTGTTTTTT. The encoded protein is CASSLNEGGRGELFF.